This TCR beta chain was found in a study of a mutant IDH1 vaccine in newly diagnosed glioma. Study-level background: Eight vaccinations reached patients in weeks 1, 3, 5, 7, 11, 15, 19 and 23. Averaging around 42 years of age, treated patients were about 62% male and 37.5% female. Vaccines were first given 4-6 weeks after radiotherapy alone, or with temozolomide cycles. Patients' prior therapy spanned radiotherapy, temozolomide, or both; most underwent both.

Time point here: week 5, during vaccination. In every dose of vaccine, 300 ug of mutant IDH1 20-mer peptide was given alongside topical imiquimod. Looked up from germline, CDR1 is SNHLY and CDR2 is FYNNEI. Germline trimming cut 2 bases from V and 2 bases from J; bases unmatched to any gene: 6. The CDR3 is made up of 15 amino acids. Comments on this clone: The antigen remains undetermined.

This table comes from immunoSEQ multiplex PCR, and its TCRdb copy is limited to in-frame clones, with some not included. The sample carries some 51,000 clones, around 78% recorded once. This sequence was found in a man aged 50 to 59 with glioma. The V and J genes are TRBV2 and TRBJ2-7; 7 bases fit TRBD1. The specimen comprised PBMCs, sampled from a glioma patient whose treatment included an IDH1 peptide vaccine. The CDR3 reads CASSEFPGGTYEQYF. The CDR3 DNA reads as TGTGCCAGCAGTGAATTTCCAGGGGGTACCTACGAGCAGTACTTC.